The present entry profiles one TCR beta chain with its context. These data are taken from a study of cytomegalovirus exposure and HLA in healthy donors. CDR1 is SNHLY and CDR2 is FYNNEI in the germline V gene. CDR3 length: 15 amino acids. Losses at the gene ends were 5 bases for V and 5 bases for J; bases not matched to a gene: 6. The PCR used 60 Vbeta and 13 Jbeta primers. This table comes from immunoSEQ multiplex PCR, and its TCRdb copy is limited to in-frame clones, with some not included. This listing includes approximately 80,000 clones. The genes are TRBV2 and TRBJ2-7; TRBD2 aligns across 13 bases. Sample: PBMCs. This clonotype originated in a woman in her twenties or thirties in good health and CMV-seronegative. CDR3 region: CASSRRTSGRNEQYF. CDR3 sequence (DNA): TGTGCCAGCAGTAGAAGGACTAGCGGGAGAAACGAGCAGTACTTC.